The present T cell receptor (beta chain) was sequenced within a study of blood T cell repertoires in COVID-19 (dated by TCRdb to the early 2020s). Regarding the complete study: Collaborator samples came from the United States, Italy and Spain and covered acute and convalescent phases of COVID-19. The repertoires were made available in a free public database intended to serve as a resource for research on the immune response to SARS-CoV-2. The material from the prospective study consisted of cDNA or gDNA derived from T cells, B-cell-depleted T cells, or PBMCs. Nearly every sample came with metadata listing a de-identified subject ID, COVID-19 status, age in years and sex. Samples came from the ongoing ImmuneRACE study (first 160 participants) plus 1,254 subjects from 6 global collaborators. HLA class I and class II types, where available, came from metadata supplied by the sample provider rather than from assay-based typing. Subjects who had been exposed to COVID-19, were actively infected with it, or had recovered from it provided the deeply sampled blood TCRbeta repertoires that made up the dataset. What the research found in general, with its limitations: Clinical and demographic metadata were provided uncurated, with the amount varying by source and participant.

The CDR3 contains 15 residues, cysteine and phenylalanine counted. The kept DNA is CDR3 alone, 45 bases in frame from the first base. Trimming takes 5 bases off V and 5 bases off J; junction bases not matched to a gene: 10. CDR1 and CDR2 are read off the germline V gene as MDHEN and SYDVKM. Collaborating institutions collected whole blood in K2EDTA tubes following their own protocols. For TCRbeta analysis, collaborators shipped samples as frozen whole blood, isolated PBMCs, or DNA extracted from either of those sample types. The immunoSEQ Assay, a bias-controlled multiplex PCR, was used to amplify TCRbeta CDR3 regions from genomic DNA. The authors processed their data as follows. The number of nucleated cells in each sample was estimated from the amplification of reference gene primers within the assay. Sequence reads were collapsed and filtered to measure the absolute abundance of every unique TCRbeta CDR3 rearrangement. Productive Simpson clonality was computed per sample as the square root of Simpson's diversity index over productive rearrangements. TCRdb mirrors the immuneACCESS table, restricted to in-frame sequences. Some clones are absent from its copies; in checked studies, under half trace to an unresolved V gene, and the reason for the others is unknown. The V and J calls and clone size were taken over from that table, and D and trimming were inferred from the DNA. The sample table contains around 56,000 clones; only one count was recorded for 79% of them. 2.5% to 3.5% of the sample lies in the top ten.

A word on this clone: It has no known antigen specificity. No qualities accompany the bases; no much larger clone lies one base away.

This TCR came from a man aged 55 to 70 with acute or convalescent COVID-19. The V and J genes are TRBV28 and TRBJ1-1, with 8 junctional bases fitting TRBD1. The sample taken for sequencing was peripheral blood. The nucleotides are TGTGCCAGCAGTACCGGACAGGGAATGGGGACTGAAGCTTTCTTT. This is translated as CASSTGQGMGTEAFF.